This T cell receptor (beta chain) was documented in a study of blood T cell repertoires in COVID-19. The study recruited people aged about 18 to 89 years across approximately 24 US areas. Researchers sorted participants into cohorts using their self-reported clinical history. All recovered Cohort 3 donors got two negative PCRs, got clearance, or saw symptom resolution. A single count supports this clone. Trimming took off 4 bases at V and 4 bases at J, with 23 bases between the two ends. This CDR3 contains 18 residues. Germline V CDR1 and CDR2: LGHNA, YNFKEQ. Per the original methods: Reference gene primer amplification in the assay estimated nucleated cell counts. Here immunoSEQ multiplex PCR was the method, and the copy in TCRdb shows in-frame clones only, minus some. V and J calls plus clone size are reproduced from that table; the DNA served to infer D and trimming. Counted here are some 300,000 clones, roughly 86% occurring once; the ten biggest clones make up about 1%.

The sequenced sample was PBMCs or T cells enriched from blood (not recorded which). V gene TRBV4-2 combines with J gene TRBJ1-3; the D gene is possibly TRBD1 (5 bases). This clonotype was sampled from a woman aged 25 to 39 who had recovered from COVID-19. The CDR3 spells CASSRGSVGPGEGNTIYF. In nucleotides, the CDR3 is TGTGCCAGCAGCCGCGGGTCCGTGGGGCCGGGGGAAGGAAACACCATATATTTT.